The clone carrying this T cell receptor (beta chain) was counted between two and nine times. Its antigen is unidentified. The data belong to a study of human T cells and chemical hapten exposure. The overall study: The study sensitized with 2% DPC on a 2 cm by 2 cm patch of upper inner arm skin.

In the library, unique molecular identifiers were attached to individual cDNA molecules. TCRdb redid the calling of the RACE reads with MiXCR, one entry per CDR3 protein. The sample lists tens of thousands of distinct CDR3 sequences, roughly 10% occurring once. Study findings and constraints: No alteration of TCRs above 1 in 1000 frequency was seen with DPC sensitization.

The CDR3 is 15 amino acids. The V gene lost 6 bases and the J gene lost 4 bases, with 13 bases spanning the gap. Germline loops: CDR1 MNHEY, CDR2 SMNVEV (reference sequence). Time point noted: patch test 1, 2 weeks after DPC sensitization. Treatment in this sample: therapeutic diphenylcyclopropenone sensitization with weekly scalp DPC. At every patch-test visit, blood was drawn before the patch test was applied. The chain has TRBV27 and TRBJ1-6; no definite D call. The source was whole blood, collected in connection with sensitization to the hapten diphenylcyclopropenone (DPC). The receptor was isolated from a woman in her forties or fifties with alopecia areata. Some clones in this sample may be carry-over from other donors' samples. The DNA for the CDR3 is TGTGCCAGCAGCCTGGGTAGCCAGTATAATTCACCCCTCCACTTT. Translated, it gives CASSLGSQYNSPLHF.